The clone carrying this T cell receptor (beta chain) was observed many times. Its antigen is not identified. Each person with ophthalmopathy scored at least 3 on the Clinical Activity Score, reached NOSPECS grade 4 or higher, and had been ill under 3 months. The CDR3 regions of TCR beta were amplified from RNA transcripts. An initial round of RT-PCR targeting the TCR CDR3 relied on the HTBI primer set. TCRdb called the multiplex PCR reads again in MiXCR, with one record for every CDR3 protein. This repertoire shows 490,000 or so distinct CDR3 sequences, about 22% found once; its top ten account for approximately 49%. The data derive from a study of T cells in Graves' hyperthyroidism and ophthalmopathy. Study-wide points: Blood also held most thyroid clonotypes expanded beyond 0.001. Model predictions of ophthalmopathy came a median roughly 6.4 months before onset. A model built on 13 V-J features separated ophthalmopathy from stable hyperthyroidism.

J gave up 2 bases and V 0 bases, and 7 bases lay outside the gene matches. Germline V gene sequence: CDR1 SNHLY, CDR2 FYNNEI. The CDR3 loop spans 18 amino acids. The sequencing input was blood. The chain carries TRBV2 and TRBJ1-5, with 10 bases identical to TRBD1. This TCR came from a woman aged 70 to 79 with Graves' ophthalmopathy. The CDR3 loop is CASSEAGTGAGGNQPQHF. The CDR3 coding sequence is TGTGCCAGCAGTGAAGCGGGGACAGGGGCCGGAGGCAATCAGCCCCAGCATTTT. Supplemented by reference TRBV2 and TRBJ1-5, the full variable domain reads EPEVTQTPSHQVTQMGQEVILRCVPISNHLYFYWYRQILGQKVEFLVSFYNNEISEKSEIFDDQFSVERPDGSNFTLKIRSTKLEDSAMYFCASSEAGTGAGGNQPQHFGDGTRLSIL.